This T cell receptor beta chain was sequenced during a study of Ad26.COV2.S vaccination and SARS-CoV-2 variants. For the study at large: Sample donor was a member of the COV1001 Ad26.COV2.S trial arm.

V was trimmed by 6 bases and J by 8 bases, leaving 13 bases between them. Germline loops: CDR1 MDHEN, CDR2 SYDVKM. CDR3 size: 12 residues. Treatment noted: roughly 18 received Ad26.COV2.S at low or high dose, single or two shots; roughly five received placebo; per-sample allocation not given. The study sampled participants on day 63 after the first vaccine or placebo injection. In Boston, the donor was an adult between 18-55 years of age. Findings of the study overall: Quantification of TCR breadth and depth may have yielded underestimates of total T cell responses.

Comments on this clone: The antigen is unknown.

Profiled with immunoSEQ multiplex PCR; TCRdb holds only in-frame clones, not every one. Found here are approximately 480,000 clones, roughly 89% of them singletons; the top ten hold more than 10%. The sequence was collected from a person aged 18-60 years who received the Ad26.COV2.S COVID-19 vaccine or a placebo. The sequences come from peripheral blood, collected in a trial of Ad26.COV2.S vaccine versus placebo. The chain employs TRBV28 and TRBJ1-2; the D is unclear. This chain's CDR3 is CASSQEIRGYTF. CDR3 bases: TGTGCCAGCAGCCAGGAAATCAGGGGCTACACCTTC.